This TCR beta chain was identified in a study of cytomegalovirus exposure and HLA in healthy donors. PCR employed 60 Vbeta and 13 Jbeta primers. Sequenced by immunoSEQ multiplex PCR; TCRdb stores in-frame clones only, minus some. Of 90,000 to 120,000 clones in the sample, about 9.5% were seen once. This clone appeared many times. Antigen: not known. Germline assignment: CDR1 LGHNA and CDR2 YNFKEQ. Trimming took off 6 bases at V and 2 bases at J, with 5 bases between the two ends. CDR3 length: 12 residues. The study's findings and limits: Among TCR beta chains, those listed as cytomegalovirus-associated numbered 164. Earlier analysis found most TCR beta V segments productive about 87% or about 30% of the time. 15,000 to 20,000 TCR beta sequences were associated with HLA alleles at 0.05 false discovery rate in a later analysis.

The source of this sequence is a middle-aged man in good health and CMV-seropositive. The sequenced material came from PBMCs. This chain connects TRBV4-2 to TRBJ1-5, with TRBD1 as a possible D gene (5 bases). The CDR3 DNA follows: TGTGCCAGCAGGACAGGCAATCAGCCCCAGCATTTT. Amino acids: CASRTGNQPQHF.